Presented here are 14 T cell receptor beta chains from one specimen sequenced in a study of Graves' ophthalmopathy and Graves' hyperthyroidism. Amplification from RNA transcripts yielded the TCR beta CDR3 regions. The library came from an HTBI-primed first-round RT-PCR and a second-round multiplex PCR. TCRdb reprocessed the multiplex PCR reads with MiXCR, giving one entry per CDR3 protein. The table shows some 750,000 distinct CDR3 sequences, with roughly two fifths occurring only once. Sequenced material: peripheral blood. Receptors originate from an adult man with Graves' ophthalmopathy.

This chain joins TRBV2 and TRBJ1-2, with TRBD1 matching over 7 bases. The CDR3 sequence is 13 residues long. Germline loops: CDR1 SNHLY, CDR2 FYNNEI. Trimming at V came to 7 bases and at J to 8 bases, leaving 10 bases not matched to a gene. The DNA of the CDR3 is TGTGCCAGCATCCCAGGGACAGTTCGGGGCTACACCTTC. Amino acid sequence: CASIPGTVRGYTF.

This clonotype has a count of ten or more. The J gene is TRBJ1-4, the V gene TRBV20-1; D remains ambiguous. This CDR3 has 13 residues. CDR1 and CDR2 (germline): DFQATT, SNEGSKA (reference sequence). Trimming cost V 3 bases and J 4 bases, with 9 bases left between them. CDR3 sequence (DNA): TGCAGTGCTAGGGAATCCTTTAATGAAAAACTGTTTTTT. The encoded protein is CSARESFNEKLFF.

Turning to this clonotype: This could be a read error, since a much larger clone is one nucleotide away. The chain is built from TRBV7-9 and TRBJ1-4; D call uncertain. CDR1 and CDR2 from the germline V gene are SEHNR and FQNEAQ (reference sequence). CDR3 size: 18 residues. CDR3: CDSSSDQGQVATNEKLFF. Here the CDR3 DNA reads TGTGACAGCAGCTCCGATCAAGGGCAGGTTGCAACTAATGAAAAACTGTTTTTT.

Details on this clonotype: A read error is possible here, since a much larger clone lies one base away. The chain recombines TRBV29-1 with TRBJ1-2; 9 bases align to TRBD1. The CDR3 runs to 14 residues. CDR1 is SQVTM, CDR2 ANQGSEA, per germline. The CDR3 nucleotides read TGCAGCGTCATAACGACAGGGGGGGAATATGGCCACACCTTC. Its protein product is CSVITTGGEYGHTF.

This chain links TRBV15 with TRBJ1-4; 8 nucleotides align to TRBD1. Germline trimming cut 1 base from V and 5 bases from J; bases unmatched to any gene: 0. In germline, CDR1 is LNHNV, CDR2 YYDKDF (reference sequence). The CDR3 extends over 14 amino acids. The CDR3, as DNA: TGTGCCACCAGCAGAGGGACAGGGAATGAAAAACTGTTTTTT. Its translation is CATSRGTGNEKLFF.

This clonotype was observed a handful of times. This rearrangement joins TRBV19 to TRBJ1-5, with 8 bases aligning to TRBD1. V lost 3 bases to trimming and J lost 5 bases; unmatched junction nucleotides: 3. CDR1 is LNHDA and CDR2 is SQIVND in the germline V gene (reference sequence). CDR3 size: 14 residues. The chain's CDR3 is CASSIPGGYQPQHF. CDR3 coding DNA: TGTGCCAGTAGTATCCCAGGGGGCTATCAGCCCCAGCATTTT.

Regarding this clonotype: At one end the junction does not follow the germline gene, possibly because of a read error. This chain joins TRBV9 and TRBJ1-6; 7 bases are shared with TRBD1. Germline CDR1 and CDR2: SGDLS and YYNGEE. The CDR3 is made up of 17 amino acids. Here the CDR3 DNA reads TGCGCCAGCAGCCGGGTCCCGTCAGGGGGTGGCAATTCACCCCTCCACTTT. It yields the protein CASSRVPSGGGNSPLHF.

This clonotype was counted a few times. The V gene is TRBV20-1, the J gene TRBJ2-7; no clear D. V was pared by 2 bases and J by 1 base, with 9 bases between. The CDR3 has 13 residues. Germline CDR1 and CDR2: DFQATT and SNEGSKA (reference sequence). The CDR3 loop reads CSARLPNSYEQYF. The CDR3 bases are TGCAGTGCTAGACTCCCCAATTCCTACGAGCAGTACTTC.

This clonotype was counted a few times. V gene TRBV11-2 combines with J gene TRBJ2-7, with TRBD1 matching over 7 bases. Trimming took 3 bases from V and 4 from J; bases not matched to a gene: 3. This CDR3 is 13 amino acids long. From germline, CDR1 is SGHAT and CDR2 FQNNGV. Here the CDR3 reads CASSFGTVYEQYF. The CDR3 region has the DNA TGTGCCAGCAGCTTCGGGACAGTTTACGAGCAGTACTTC.

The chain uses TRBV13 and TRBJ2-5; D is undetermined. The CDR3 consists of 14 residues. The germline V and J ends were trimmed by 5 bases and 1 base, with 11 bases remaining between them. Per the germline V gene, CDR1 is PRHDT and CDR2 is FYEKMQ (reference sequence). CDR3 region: CASSEIRSQETQYF. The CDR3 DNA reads TGTGCCAGCAGCGAAATAAGGAGCCAAGAGACCCAGTACTTC.

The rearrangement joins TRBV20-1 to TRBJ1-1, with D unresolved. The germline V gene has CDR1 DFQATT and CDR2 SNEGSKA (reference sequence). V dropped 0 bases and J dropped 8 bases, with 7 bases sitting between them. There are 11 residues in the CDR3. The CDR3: CSAREKNEAFF. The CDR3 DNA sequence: TGCAGTGCTAGAGAGAAAAACGAAGCTTTCTTT.

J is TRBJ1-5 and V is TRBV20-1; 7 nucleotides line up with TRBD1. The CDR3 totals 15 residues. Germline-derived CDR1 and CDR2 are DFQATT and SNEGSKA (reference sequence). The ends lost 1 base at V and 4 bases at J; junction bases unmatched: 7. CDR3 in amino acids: CSARARAGGNQPQHF. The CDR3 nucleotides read TGCAGTGCTAGAGCTCGGGCAGGGGGTAATCAGCCCCAGCATTTT.

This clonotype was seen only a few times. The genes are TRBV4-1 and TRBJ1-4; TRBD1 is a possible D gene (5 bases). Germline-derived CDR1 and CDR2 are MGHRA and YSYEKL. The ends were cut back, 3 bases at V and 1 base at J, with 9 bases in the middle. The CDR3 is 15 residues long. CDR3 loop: CASSQGGETNEKLFF. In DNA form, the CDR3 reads TGCGCCAGCAGCCAGGGAGGGGAAACTAATGAAAAACTGTTTTTT.

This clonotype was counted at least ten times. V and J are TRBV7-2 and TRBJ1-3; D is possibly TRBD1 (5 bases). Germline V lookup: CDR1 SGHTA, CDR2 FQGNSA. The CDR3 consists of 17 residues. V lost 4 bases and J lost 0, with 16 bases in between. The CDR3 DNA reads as TGTGCCAGCAGCTCAGGAGGTGTAGGGACCTCTGGAAACACCATATATTTT. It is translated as CASSSGGVGTSGNTIYF.